Presented here are 3 T cell receptor beta chains from one specimen sequenced in a study of T cell changes during pregnancy in multiple sclerosis. Produced via immunoSEQ multiplex PCR; TCRdb's table is partial and in-frame only. The sample records 35,000 to 40,000 clones, approximately 90% being singletons. Source: CD8+ T cells from peripheral blood mononuclear cells, taken in the third trimester of pregnancy. All receptors come from a female donor with multiple sclerosis, enrolled in a pregnancy study.

CDR3 residues: CAISKVGKGRNEQYF. In nucleotides, the CDR3 is TGTGCCATCAGTAAGGTTGGTAAGGGGAGGAACGAGCAGTACTTC. The chain employs TRBV10-3 and TRBJ2-7, with TRBD2 as a possible D gene (6 bases). Germline CDR1 and CDR2: ENHRY and SYGVKD. The CDR3 has 15 residues. Trimming stripped 5 bases from V and 5 bases from J, with 19 bases between.

This clone was detected only a few times. The rearrangement links TRBV5-6 to TRBJ2-7; 7 bases line up with TRBD1. Trimming cost V 4 bases and J 2 bases; bases outside gene matches: 6. The length of the CDR3 is 14 residues. Germline CDR1 SGHDT, CDR2 YYEEEE. The chain's CDR3 is CASSARGQPYEQYF. CDR3 bases: TGTGCCAGCAGCGCCCGGGGACAGCCCTACGAGCAGTACTTC.

The chain couples TRBV13 to TRBJ2-5; TRBD2 matches at 9 bases. The CDR3 spans 16 residues. Germline CDR1 PRHDT, CDR2 FYEKMQ (reference sequence). V trimming: 1 base; J trimming: 5 bases; junction bases outside the gene matches: 8. This chain's CDR3 is CASSLEGSGGRETQYF. The CDR3 DNA follows: TGTGCCAGCAGCTTAGAGGGTAGCGGGGGCCGGGAGACCCAGTACTTC.